This TCR beta chain was profiled in a study of T cell responses to AZD1222 COVID-19 vaccine (dated by TCRdb to about 2021). Background for the entire study: AZD1222 recipients given second doses at about 4 weeks or at about 12 weeks were pooled, since spike-specific TCR depth and breadth were not found to differ between the two schedules. A total of 230 to 250 trial participants underwent TCR sequencing, of whom some 210 received two doses of AZD1222 and some 26 received two doses of the MenACWY control vaccine. Trial participants were enrolled into age subgroups of 18-55, 56-69 and 70-plus years, which contained about 150, 28 and 57 TCR-sequenced participants, respectively. Broad study findings and their caveats: Conclusions about previously exposed vaccinees are limited because only a handful of AZD1222 recipients were SARS-CoV-2 seropositive at baseline. CD4 TCRs associated with the vaccine covered the entire spike protein, and the dominant responses were in regions 160-218 and 743-854. In the small 56-69-year group, the increase in depth fell short of significance, most likely because of low power. Epitopes outside the regions mutated in the B.1.351 and B.1.1.7 variants were reportedly recognized by nearly half of the unique spike-specific TCRs. Spike-specific TCR breadth and depth rose significantly after two AZD1222 doses compared with day 0 and with MenACWY recipients. No day 14 peak-response samples were available, so repertoires were characterized only after the peak T cell response. Most participants were white British and females outnumbered males, and the authors suggested that clonal diversity may have been underestimated.

CDR3 length: 11 amino acids, cysteine to phenylalanine. The sequence is cut down to CDR3 DNA, 33 bases in frame from base 1. At the junction V is shortened by 1 base and J by 4 bases, with 4 bases in between. The germline V gene (reference sequence) yields GTSNPN for CDR1 and SVGIG for CDR2. Concerning this clone itself: Its antigen is currently not known. No base quality values were provided; no much bigger clone lies one nucleotide off.

The time point tag for this specimen amounts to: baseline before first vaccination. Vaccinee samples came from UK trials COV001 and COV002, including a single-blind randomized controlled phase 2/3 trial of AZD1222 (ChAdOx1 nCoV-19) in healthy adults. Trial participant PBMC samples were collected at day 0 and day 28 after the second dose for TCRbeta chain sequencing. The CDR3 regions of human TCRbeta chains were subjected to immunosequencing. On the study's bioinformatics: Repertoire TCRs were matched against a reference library of SARS-CoV-2-specific TCRs generated with the MIRA antigen-specificity platform. Breadth was defined as the fraction of unique TCRs that were SARS-CoV-2-associated, and depth was defined as the fraction of total T cells that were SARS-CoV-2-associated. Using the MIRA data, every spike-specific TCR was mapped to the spike region that the TCR reacted to and assigned to either a CD4 or a CD8 class. Log10-transformed breadth and depth values were compared by one-way ANOVA with Sidak's multiple comparisons tests. The table was pulled from immuneACCESS by TCRdb, which kept in-frame rearrangements only. Such tables lose some clones; where checked, under half of the loss comes from unresolved V genes, and the rest has no known cause. V, J and clone size are those of that table, while D and trimming were read from the DNA. A total of roughly 120,000 clones appear in this sample, approximately 90% of them only once. Approximately 3.5% of the sample comes from the top ten.

This TCR came from an adult in good health. The chain was built from TRBV30 and TRBJ1-1; no D gene is confidently identified. This material consisted of peripheral blood, taken on day 0 of AZD1222 vaccination. The DNA is TGTGCCTGGAGTGAGAGCACTGAAGCTTTCTTT. It encodes CAWSESTEAFF. The CDR3 plus the reference TRBV30 and TRBJ1-1 genes for the other parts give the full variable domain: SQTIHQWPATLVQPVGSPLSLECTVEGTSNPNLYWYRQAAGRGLQLLFYSVGIGQISSEVPQNLSASRPQDRQFILSSKKLLLSDSGFYLCAWSESTEAFFGQGTRLTVV.